Here is one TCR beta chain with its context. Other DNA sequences of this sample code for an identical CDR3. J lost 0 bases, V lost 7 bases, and 3 bases had no gene match. From germline, CDR1 is KGHDR and CDR2 SFDVKD. The CDR3 spans 15 residues. This record comes from a study of blood T cell repertoires in COVID-19. Measured with immunoSEQ multiplex PCR; TCRdb has only the in-frame clones, and not every one. Found here are about 46,000 clones, roughly 88% of them singletons; the top ten hold roughly 7.4%. Specimen: peripheral blood. The genes are TRBV24-1 and TRBJ2-3; 10 bases are a match to TRBD1. The sequence derives from a man over 45 with acute or convalescent COVID-19. The DNA for the CDR3 is TGTGCCACCAGCCCGGGACAGGGGAGCACAGATACGCAGTATTTT. Its protein is CATSPGQGSTDTQYF.